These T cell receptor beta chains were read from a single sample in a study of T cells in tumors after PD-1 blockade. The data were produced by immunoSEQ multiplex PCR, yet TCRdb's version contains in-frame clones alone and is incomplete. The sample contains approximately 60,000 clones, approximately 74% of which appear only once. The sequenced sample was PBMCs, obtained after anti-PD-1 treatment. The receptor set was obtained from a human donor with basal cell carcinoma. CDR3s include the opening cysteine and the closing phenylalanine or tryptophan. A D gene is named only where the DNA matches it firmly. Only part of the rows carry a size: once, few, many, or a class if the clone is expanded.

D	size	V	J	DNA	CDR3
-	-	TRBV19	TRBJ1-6	TGTGCCAGTACGGGGGAGTATAATTCACCCCTCCACTTT	CASTGEYNSPLHF
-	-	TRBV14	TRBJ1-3	TGTGCCAGCAGCCAAGATCGGGGGACTGGAAACACCATATATTTT	CASSQDRGTGNTIYF
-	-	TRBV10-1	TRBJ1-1	TGCGCCAGCAGTGAGAGGGGGACTGAAGCTTTCTTT	CASSERGTEAFF
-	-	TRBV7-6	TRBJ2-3	TGTGCCAGCAGCCCCGTCGCCCGGGATACGCAGTATTTT	CASSPVARDTQYF
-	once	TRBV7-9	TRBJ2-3	TGTGCCAGCAGCTTAGGGGCGGGCCGTTTGGCCGACACAGATACGCAGTATTTT	CASSLGAGRLADTDTQYF
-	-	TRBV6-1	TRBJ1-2	TGTGCCAGCAGTGAATACGGTGGGGGAGCCTATGGCTACACCTTC	CASSEYGGGAYGYTF
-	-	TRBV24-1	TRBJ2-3	TGTGCCACCAGAGGTAACGGCTTTACAGATACGCAGTATTTT	CATRGNGFTDTQYF
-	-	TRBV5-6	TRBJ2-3	TGTGCCAGCAGCTTGTCCACAGATACGCAGTATTTT	CASSLSTDTQYF
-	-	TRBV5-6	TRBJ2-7	TGTGCCAGCAGCTTGGTAGCCGACAGGAGCTCCTACGAGCAGTACTTC	CASSLVADRSSYEQYF
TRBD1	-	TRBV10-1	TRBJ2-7	TGCGCCAGCAGTGAGGGCCAGGGACAGGTACCCCCCTACGAGCAGTACTTC	CASSEGQGQVPPYEQYF
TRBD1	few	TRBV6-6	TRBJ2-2	TGTGCCAGCAGTACAACAGGGGGGAACACCGGGGAGCTGTTTTTT	CASSTTGGNTGELFF
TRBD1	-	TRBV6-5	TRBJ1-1	TGTGCCAGCAGGCAGGGGGCCTGGAGCACTGAAGCTTTCTTT	CASRQGAWSTEAFF
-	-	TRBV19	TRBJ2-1	TGTGCCAGTAGCCAACCTAAGGGCCTCTACAATGAGCAGTTCTTC	CASSQPKGLYNEQFF
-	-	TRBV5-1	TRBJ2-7	TGCGCCAGCAGTTGGATCCGAGAGGGCGAGCAGTACTTC	CASSWIREGEQYF
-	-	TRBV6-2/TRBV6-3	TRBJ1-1	TGTGCCAGCAGTCGCTTGACCGCCTCGAACACTGAAGCTTTCTTT	CASSRLTASNTEAFF
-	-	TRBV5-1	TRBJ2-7	TGCGCCAGCAGTTCTTCAGGGTACTTCTCCTACGAGCAGTACTTC	CASSSSGYFSYEQYF
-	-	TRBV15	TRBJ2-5	TGTGCCACCAGCAGCCCCAACGGTGGAGAGACCCAGTACTTC	CATSSPNGGETQYF
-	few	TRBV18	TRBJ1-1	TGTGCCAGCTCACGCATCCCGGGCTCCATGAACACTGAAGCTTTCTTT	CASSRIPGSMNTEAFF
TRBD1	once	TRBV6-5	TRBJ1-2	TGTGCCAGCAGCCCGACGACAGGGGGCTTCTATGGCTACACCTTC	CASSPTTGGFYGYTF
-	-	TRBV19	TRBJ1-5	TGTGCCAGTAGTCTTTCACCGAATCAGCCCCAGCATTTT	CASSLSPNQPQHF
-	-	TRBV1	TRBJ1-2	TGCACCAGCAGCCAAGAACCGAGGCCGTCTGGCTATGGCTACACCTTC	CTSSQEPRPSGYGYTF
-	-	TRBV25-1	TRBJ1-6	TGTGCCAGCACTCCAACAGGGATCCATAATTCACCCCTCCACTTT	CASTPTGIHNSPLHF
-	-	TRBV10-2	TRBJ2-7	TGCGCCAGCAGTTTTCCGACAATCACTGATACTACCTACGAGCAGTACTTC	CASSFPTITDTTYEQYF
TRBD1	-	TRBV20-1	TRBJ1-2	TGCAGTGCTAGTGACAGGGCCCTGGATGGCTACACCTTC	CSASDRALDGYTF
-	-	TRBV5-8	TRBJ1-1	TGTGCCAGCAGCTTGAATGTGGGACTGAACACTGAAGCTTTCTTT	CASSLNVGLNTEAFF
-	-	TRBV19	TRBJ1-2	TGTGCCAGTAGTATATCCGGGACAACTAACTATGGCTACACCTTC	CASSISGTTNYGYTF
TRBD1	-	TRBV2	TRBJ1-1	TGTGCCAGCGCCGACAGGGGGAACACTGAAGCTTTCTTT	CASADRGNTEAFF
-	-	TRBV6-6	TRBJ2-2	TGTGCCAGCACCAGGAGGGTGGAGCTGTTTTTT	CASTRRVELFF
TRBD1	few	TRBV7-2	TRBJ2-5	TGTGCCAGCAGCTTGACGGGACAGCAAGAGACCCAGTACTTC	CASSLTGQQETQYF
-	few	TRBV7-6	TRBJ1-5	TGTGCCAGCAGCTTAGGATCGGACAGAATTTATAGCAATCAGCCCCAGCATTTT	CASSLGSDRIYSNQPQHF